These 32 T cell receptor beta chains share one sample of origin, sequenced in a study of cytomegalovirus exposure and HLA in healthy donors. The primer mix had 60 Vbeta and 13 Jbeta primers. The protocol was immunoSEQ multiplex PCR, while the TCRdb copy is restricted to in-frame clones and leaves out a portion. The table lists about 80,000 clones, around 60% of them singletons. Sample: PBMCs. These receptors all come from a male donor in good health and CMV-seropositive.

Points on this clone: One end of the junction varies from germline; a read error may be responsible. The rearrangement links TRBV7-7 to TRBJ2-1; 14 nucleotides line up with TRBD2. The V gene's germline CDR1 is SSHAT and CDR2 FNYEAQ (reference sequence). The CDR3 length is 16 residues. The CDR3 DNA is TGTGCTAGCAGCCCTGGACTAGCGGGAGGCTATAGTGAGCAGTTCTTC. This translates into CASSPGLAGGYSEQFF. The full variable domain, its missing parts supplied by reference TRBV7-7 and TRBJ2-1, is GAGVSQSPRYKVTKRGQDVTLRCDPISSHATLYWYQQALGQGPEFLTYFNYEAQPDKSGLPSDRFSAERPEGSISTLTIQRTEQRDSAMYRCASSPGLAGGYSEQFFGPGTRLTVL.

V is TRBV19 and J is TRBJ2-4; TRBD1 matches 8 bases. The CDR3 sequence is 16 residues long. CDR1 and CDR2 (germline): LNHDA, SQIVND (reference sequence). Losses at the gene ends were 2 bases for V and 0 bases for J; bases not matched to a gene: 3. CDR3 coding DNA: TGTGCCAGTAGTATACAGGGGGCGGGAGCCAAAAACATTCAGTACTTC. Amino acids: CASSIQGAGAKNIQYF.

The chain combines TRBV6-1 with TRBJ1-2; 7 nucleotides line up with TRBD1. V lost 4 bases and J lost 8; bases outside the gene matches: 10. Germline values: CDR1 MNHNS, CDR2 SASEGT. The CDR3 runs 14 residues. The chain's CDR3 is CASSVPWQGEGYTF. Written as DNA, the CDR3 is TGTGCCAGCAGTGTTCCTTGGCAGGGGGAAGGCTACACCTTC.

This clone has only a few counts. The chain combines TRBV1 with TRBJ1-2. TRBV1 is assigned pseudogene status. The CDR3 totals 13 residues. This chain's CDR3 is CTSSHCHRYGYTF. The CDR3 DNA sequence: TGCACCAGCAGCCATTGTCATCGGTATGGCTACACCTTC.

This chain connects TRBV5-1 to TRBJ2-5; D might be TRBD1 (5 bases). CDR3 size: 15 residues. Germline CDR1 SGHRS, CDR2 YFSETQ. V was trimmed by 0 bases and J by 3 bases, leaving 12 bases between them. The CDR3 DNA sequence: TGCGCCAGCAGCTTGGATCACCCCAGGGAAGAGACCCAGTACTTC. It translates to CASSLDHPREETQYF. Full variable domain (outside the CDR3, taken from reference TRBV5-1 and TRBJ2-5): KAGVTQTPRYLIKTRGQQVTLSCSPISGHRSVSWYQQTPGQGLQFLFEYFSETQRNKGNFPGRFSGRQFSNSRSEMNVSTLELGDSALYLCASSLDHPREETQYFGPGTRLLVL.

The chain links TRBV13 to TRBJ2-3, with 9 bases aligning to TRBD2. The germline gives CDR1 PRHDT, CDR2 FYEKMQ (reference sequence). With 5 bases clipped from V and 0 bases from J, the junction kept 9 bases outside the gene matches. This CDR3 has 17 residues. In nucleotides, the CDR3 is TGTGCCAGCAGCCCTCTGACTAGCGGACTCAGCACAGATACGCAGTATTTT. It specifies CASSPLTSGLSTDTQYF.

The table lists this clone with a few counts. The chain is built from TRBV6-5 and TRBJ2-7; TRBD1 matches at 9 bases. Trimming took 0 bases from V and 2 from J; bases not matched to a gene: 5. Per germline, CDR1 MNHEY and CDR2 SVGAGI. This CDR3 comprises 16 residues. CDR3 nucleotide sequence: TGTGCCAGCAGTTACTCGGGGACAGGGAGGCCCTACGAGCAGTACTTC. It is translated as CASSYSGTGRPYEQYF.

This chain uses TRBV28 with TRBJ2-3; 9 bases are a match to TRBD1. CDR1 is MDHEN, CDR2 SYDVKM, per germline. Trimming removed 4 bases from V and 6 bases from J; junction bases left unmatched: 8. The CDR3 loop spans 15 amino acids. The CDR3 here is CASSSPGQGKDTQYF. CDR3 DNA: TGTGCCAGCAGTTCTCCGGGACAGGGTAAGGATACGCAGTATTTT. Variable domain in full (rest from reference TRBV28 and TRBJ2-3): DVKVTQSSRYLVKRTGEKVFLECVQDMDHENMFWYRQDPGLGLRLIYFSYDVKMKEKGDIPEGYSVSREKKERFSLILESASTNQTSMYLCASSSPGQGKDTQYFGPGTRLTVL.

The chain has TRBV30 and TRBJ1-5; TRBD1 matches 8 bases. This CDR3 is built from 14 residues. V gave up 2 bases and J gave up 4 bases; unmatched junction bases: 4. Germline V gives CDR1 GTSNPN, CDR2 SVGIG (reference sequence). The CDR3 DNA is TGTGCCTGGAGTCCCGACAGGGGAAATCAGCCCCAGCATTTT. Its translation: CAWSPDRGNQPQHF.

This chain uses TRBV7-9 with TRBJ1-2; D is perhaps TRBD1 (5 bases). There are 14 residues in the CDR3. With 0 bases removed from V and 8 bases from J, the gap between germline ends came to 13 bases. Germline V CDR1 and CDR2: SEHNR, FQNEAQ (reference sequence). The CDR3 here is CASSLAGRQMGYTF. The CDR3, as DNA: TGTGCCAGCAGCTTAGCTGGAAGACAGATGGGCTACACCTTC.

V and J are TRBV28 and TRBJ1-4; TRBD1 matches 7 bases. The V gene's germline CDR1 is MDHEN and CDR2 SYDVKM. After removal of 2 bases from V and 8 bases from J, the junction contained 8 bases not matched to a gene. The CDR3 contains 15 residues. The CDR3: CASSLLPGQNEKLFF. The CDR3 nucleotides are TGTGCCAGCAGTTTACTCCCGGGACAGAACGAAAAACTGTTTTTT.

The CDR3 nucleotides are TGTGCCAGCAGCTTAGATCAGGGACAGGGAGGGGATGAGCAGTTCTTC. It codes for CASSLDQGQGGDEQFF. V gene TRBV11-3 combines with J gene TRBJ2-1, with TRBD1 identical over 9 bases. The J segment lost 8 bases and the V segment lost 0 bases, leaving 8 bases of the junction unmatched. Germline assignment: CDR1 SGHNT and CDR2 YENEEA. CDR3 length: 16 amino acids.

This chain joins TRBV19 and TRBJ2-3; 8 nucleotides agree with TRBD2. This CDR3 has 14 amino acids. Trimming at V came to 7 bases and at J to 3 bases, leaving 6 bases not matched to a gene. Germline lookup yields CDR1 LNHDA and CDR2 SQIVND (reference sequence). The CDR3 DNA is TGTGCCAGTAAGTCGGCGGGAGGTACAGATACGCAGTATTTT. It is translated as CASKSAGGTDTQYF.

The chain has TRBV28 and TRBJ2-1, with 8 positions matching TRBD2. Unmatched junction bases numbered 5, after V lost 3 bases and J lost 4 bases. Per the germline V gene, CDR1 is MDHEN and CDR2 is SYDVKM. The CDR3 spans 15 residues. The CDR3 bases are TGTGCCAGCAGTTTGGTTGCGGGAGGTTACAATGAGCAGTTCTTC. The encoded protein is CASSLVAGGYNEQFF.

The CDR3 nucleotides are TGTGCCAGCAGCGGGACTAGCGGGAGTTCCTACAATGAGCAGTTCTTC. Translated: CASSGTSGSSYNEQFF. This chain connects TRBV13 to TRBJ2-1; TRBD2 matches 14 bases. J was trimmed by 1 base and V by 5 bases; bases with no gene match: 1. Germline CDR1 is PRHDT and CDR2 is FYEKMQ (reference sequence). The CDR3 totals 16 residues.

This chain uses TRBV5-6 with TRBJ2-4, with TRBD1 matching 8 bases. Germline loops: CDR1 SGHDT, CDR2 YYEEEE. The CDR3 extends over 16 amino acids. With 3 bases clipped from V and 2 bases from J, the junction kept 7 bases outside the gene matches. CDR3 in amino acids: CASSSSGGYSKNIQYF. CDR3 sequence (DNA): TGTGCCAGCAGCTCGTCAGGGGGCTATTCCAAAAACATTCAGTACTTC.

This clone was recorded a few times. The rearrangement joins TRBV7-2 to TRBJ2-7, with 11 bases lining up with TRBD2. The J segment lost 3 bases and the V segment lost 5 bases, leaving 6 bases of the junction unmatched. CDR3 length: 15 amino acids. Germline lookup yields CDR1 SGHTA and CDR2 FQGNSA. This chain's CDR3 is CASSLTGTSGYEQYF. CDR3 nucleotide sequence: TGTGCCAGCAGCCTGACCGGGACTAGCGGCTACGAGCAGTACTTC. Based on the CDR3 plus reference TRBV7-2 and TRBJ2-7, the full variable domain is GAGVSQSPSNKVTEKGKDVELRCDPISGHTALYWYRQSLGQGLEFLIYFQGNSAPDKSGLPSDRFSAERTGGSVSTLTIQRTQQEDSAVYLCASSLTGTSGYEQYFGPGTRLTVT.

The chain links TRBV27 to TRBJ1-5; D is uncertain. The CDR3 runs 13 residues. Germline V gene data show CDR1 as MNHEY and CDR2 as SMNVEV (reference sequence). The V and J ends lost 6 bases and 1 base respectively, with 7 bases between them. The CDR3 region is CASSHLSNQPQHF. The DNA for the CDR3 is TGTGCCAGCAGCCACCTAAGCAATCAGCCCCAGCATTTT.

CDR3 in amino acids: CASSLAETGVYNEQFF. The CDR3 DNA follows: TGTGCCAGCAGCTTGGCTGAGACAGGGGTCTACAATGAGCAGTTCTTC. The V and J genes are TRBV5-4 and TRBJ2-1; 8 bases match TRBD1. This CDR3 has 16 residues. Germline assignment: CDR1 SGHNT and CDR2 YYREEE (reference sequence). V trimming: 0 bases; J trimming: 3 bases; junction bases outside the gene matches: 5.

This clone was counted a few times. The CDR3 spells CASSIDRANTEAFF. Written as DNA, the CDR3 is TGTGCCAGTAGTATCGACAGGGCGAACACTGAAGCTTTCTTT. V and J are TRBV19 and TRBJ1-1, with 7 bases lining up with TRBD1. J lost 1 base, V lost 3 bases, and 2 bases had no gene match. Germline CDR1 and CDR2: LNHDA and SQIVND (reference sequence). CDR3 length equals 14 residues. Combining the CDR3 with reference TRBV19 and TRBJ1-1 gives the whole variable domain DGGITQSPKYLFRKEGQNVTLSCEQNLNHDAMYWYRQDPGQGLRLIYYSQIVNDFQKGDIAEGYSVSREKKESFPLTVTSAQKNPTAFYLCASSIDRANTEAFFGQGTRLTVV.

The chain carries TRBV29-1 and TRBJ1-1, with D perhaps TRBD1 (5 bases). Trimming removed 2 bases from V and 6 bases from J, with 16 bases in between. Germline CDR1 is SQVTM and CDR2 is ANQGSEA. This CDR3 has 14 residues. The CDR3, as DNA: TGCAGCGTTGAATATATGGCAGGGAGGGCTGAAGCTTTCTTT. It yields the protein CSVEYMAGRAEAFF. Based on the CDR3 plus reference TRBV29-1 and TRBJ1-1, the full variable domain is SAVISQKPSRDICQRGTSLTIQCQVDSQVTMMFWYRQQPGQSLTLIATANQGSEATYESGFVIDKFPISRPNLTFSTLTVSNMSPEDSSIYLCSVEYMAGRAEAFFGQGTRLTVV.

The chain carries TRBV5-6 and TRBJ2-1, with 9 bases fitting TRBD1. This CDR3 has 16 amino acids. CDR1 is SGHDT and CDR2 is YYEEEE in the germline V gene. V was clipped by 0 bases and J by 6 bases; unmatched bases: 7. CDR3 loop: CASSLGGTGLSNEQFF. Written as DNA, the CDR3 is TGTGCCAGCAGCTTGGGGGGGACAGGGTTAAGCAATGAGCAGTTCTTC.

This clone turned up a few times. The chain recombines TRBV18 with TRBJ2-1, with 10 nucleotides matching TRBD2. V shed 1 base and J 5 bases; nucleotides not matched to a gene: 5. The CDR3 consists of 16 residues. The V gene's germline CDR1 is KGHSH and CDR2 LQKENI. The CDR3 loop is CASSPQASGGNNEQFF. The CDR3 DNA reads as TGTGCCAGCTCACCACAGGCTAGCGGGGGAAACAATGAGCAGTTCTTC.

This clone was detected only a few times. The germline gene is not matched at one end of the junction; a read error may be the cause. V usage is TRBV29-1 and J usage is TRBJ2-5; the D gene is possibly TRBD1 (8 bases). The germline gives CDR1 SQVTM, CDR2 ANQGSEA. The CDR3 covers 14 residues. The CDR3 nucleotides are TGCAGCGTTGAGGGGGGGGACAGGTGGGGCCCATCGAACTTC. It yields the protein CSVEGGDRWGPSNF.

This clone appeared a few times. The rearrangement joins TRBV28 to TRBJ1-3; 10 nucleotides agree with TRBD1. The length of the CDR3 is 18 residues. Germline V gives CDR1 MDHEN, CDR2 SYDVKM. J lost 0 bases, V lost 6 bases, and 11 bases had no gene match. The CDR3: CASRGTGALSLSGNTIYF. The CDR3 coding sequence is TGTGCCAGCAGGGGGACAGGGGCCCTTTCACTCTCTGGAAACACCATATATTTT.

This rearrangement joins TRBV28 to TRBJ2-1; no clear D. Germline CDR1 MDHEN, CDR2 SYDVKM. The V and J ends lost 3 bases and 7 bases respectively, with 10 bases between them. This CDR3 comprises 13 residues. The CDR3 sequence: CASSFGAENEQFF. CDR3 bases: TGTGCCAGCAGTTTTGGTGCGGAAAATGAGCAGTTCTTC.

This chain uses TRBV7-2 with TRBJ1-5, with 8 bases matching TRBD1. Germline V gene sequence: CDR1 SGHTA, CDR2 FQGNSA. This CDR3 is built from 17 residues. V shed 2 bases and J 6 bases; nucleotides not matched to a gene: 12. The CDR3 here is CASSLYRTTGAFQPQHF. For the CDR3, the DNA is TGTGCCAGCAGCTTATATCGGACGACAGGGGCTTTTCAGCCCCAGCATTTT.

The V and J genes are TRBV5-1 and TRBJ2-1; 13 bases are shared with TRBD2. This CDR3 contains 16 residues. Trimming took 5 bases from V and 4 from J; bases not matched to a gene: 6. Germline V gene sequence: CDR1 SGHRS, CDR2 YFSETQ. CDR3 bases: TGCGCCAGCAGTTGGACTAGCGGGGGACTGTACAATGAGCAGTTCTTC. It codes for CASSWTSGGLYNEQFF.

The chain recombines TRBV27 with TRBJ2-1, with a weak D call TRBD1 (5 bases). Trimming shortened V by 8 bases and J by 3 bases, and 14 bases separated the two germline ends. Germline loops: CDR1 MNHEY, CDR2 SMNVEV (reference sequence). CDR3 length: 14 residues. The CDR3, as DNA: TGTGCCAGCGGAAATCAGGACAACTACAATGAGCAGTTCTTC. Protein product: CASGNQDNYNEQFF.

With respect to this clone: Compared with germline, one end of the junction differs, possibly owing to a read error. In DNA form, the CDR3 reads TGTTCCAGCAGCTTCCAGCGGGGATACTACGAGCAGTACTTC. Its translation is CSSSFQRGYYEQYF. This chain connects TRBV7-9 to TRBJ2-7; TRBD2 agrees at 7 bases. This CDR3 spans 14 amino acids. Germline V gene lookup returns CDR1 SEHNR and CDR2 FQNEAQ (reference sequence).

This clone occurred a few times. The chain joins TRBV7-7 to TRBJ2-7, with 7 bases lining up with TRBD1. The CDR3 covers 16 residues. Germline loops: CDR1 SSHAT, CDR2 FNYEAQ (reference sequence). The V segment lost 5 bases and the J segment 2 bases; nucleotides outside the gene matches: 12. The CDR3 is CASSPVDRKRTYEQYF. CDR3 nucleotides: TGTGCCAGCAGCCCGGTGGACAGGAAGAGAACCTACGAGCAGTACTTC.

This clone appeared once. This chain links TRBV9 with TRBJ2-2, with TRBD1 matching 10 bases. The germline V gene has CDR1 SGDLS and CDR2 YYNGEE. V lost 4 bases to trimming and J lost 0 bases; unmatched junction nucleotides: 3. This CDR3 is built from 16 residues. The DNA of the CDR3 is TGTGCCAGCAGCCCCGGACAGGGGGCGAACACCGGGGAGCTGTTTTTT. This codes for CASSPGQGANTGELFF.